The 28 T cell receptor beta chains presented below share a single source sample, sequenced in a study of T cells after posttransplantation cyclophosphamide (dated by TCRdb to the mid-2010s). To prepare the library, the immunoSEQ multiplex PCR assay was applied. This immuneACCESS table, as held by TCRdb, lists in-frame sequences with V and J called but not all clones. Of the missing ones, under half trace to an unresolved V gene in checked studies; the others have no known cause. Here the sample has approximately 29,000 clones; about nine tenths occur a single time. Roughly 3.5% of the sample is held by the ten biggest clonotypes. The sequenced material came from PBMCs. The receptors derive from a middle-aged man.

The gene calls are TRBV7-9 and TRBJ1-1; D uncertain. Between the trimmed V and J ends, which lost 1 base and 0 bases, there was a span of 6 bases. CDR3 length: 14 residues. The V gene's germline CDR1 is SEHNR and CDR2 FQNEAQ (reference sequence). The CDR3 sequence: CASSLVGVNTEAFF. CDR3 in DNA: TGTGCCAGCAGCTTAGTTGGAGTGAACACTGAAGCTTTCTTT.

The V gene is TRBV29-1, the J gene TRBJ2-1; D is perhaps TRBD2 (6 bases). The CDR3 contains 15 residues. Germline CDR1 and CDR2: SQVTM and ANQGSEA. The ends were cut back, 6 bases at V and 8 bases at J, with 23 bases in the middle. CDR3 sequence: CSVDEFQAGSYEQFF. The CDR3 region has the DNA TGCAGCGTGGACGAGTTTCAGGCGGGATCTTATGAGCAGTTCTTC.

The CDR3 DNA sequence: TGTGCCAGCACTTGGACAGGATTACCCGCAGATACGCAGTATTTT. Its protein is CASTWTGLPADTQYF. The genes are TRBV2 and TRBJ2-3; 7 positions agree with TRBD1. Losses at the gene ends were 7 bases for V and 4 bases for J; bases not matched to a gene: 11. In germline, CDR1 is SNHLY, CDR2 FYNNEI. This CDR3 is 15 amino acids long.

The chain is built from TRBV13 and TRBJ2-7; TRBD2 is a possible D gene (6 bases). The CDR3 consists of 12 residues. Trimming removed 3 bases from V and 10 bases from J, with 13 bases in between. Germline CDR1 reads PRHDT; CDR2 reads FYEKMQ (reference sequence). CDR3 sequence: CASSLGNGGQYF. The CDR3 bases are TGTGCCAGCAGCTTGGGAAACGGGGGTCAGTACTTC.

The CDR3 sequence is CASSQDGGMAEQFF. In DNA form, the CDR3 reads TGTGCCAGCAGCCAAGATGGAGGGATGGCTGAGCAGTTCTTC. The chain couples TRBV4-2 to TRBJ2-1, with a tentative D call TRBD2 (6 bases). Germline assignment: CDR1 LGHNA and CDR2 YNFKEQ. The length of the CDR3 is 14 residues. Trimming pared 0 bases from V and 9 bases from J, leaving 12 bases between.

The chain has TRBV6-5 and TRBJ1-5, with TRBD1 as a possible D gene (5 bases). Germline lookup yields CDR1 MNHEY and CDR2 SVGAGI. The V and J ends lost 9 bases and 2 bases respectively, with 8 bases between them. The length of the CDR3 is 12 residues. CDR3 residues: CASGQGNQPQHF. In DNA, the CDR3 is TGTGCCAGTGGACAAGGCAATCAGCCCCAGCATTTT.

This clone was recorded only once. The rearrangement uses TRBV19 and TRBJ1-4; D is unresolved. CDR1 is LNHDA and CDR2 is SQIVND in the germline V gene (reference sequence). Trimming took 5 bases from V and 2 from J, leaving 12 bases between them. The CDR3 sequence is 15 residues long. For the CDR3, the DNA is TGTGCCAGTAGTCAACAGCCCCGCACTAATGAAAAACTGTTTTTT. Protein product: CASSQQPRTNEKLFF. The entire variable domain, with the rest obtained from reference TRBV19 and TRBJ1-4, is as follows: DGGITQSPKYLFRKEGQNVTLSCEQNLNHDAMYWYRQDPGQGLRLIYYSQIVNDFQKGDIAEGYSVSREKKESFPLTVTSAQKNPTAFYLCASSQQPRTNEKLFFGSGTQLSVL.

Only a few counts were recorded for this clone. The J gene is TRBJ2-7, the V gene TRBV4-1; TRBD1 is a possible D gene (6 bases). Deletions cut 4 bases from V and 0 bases from J, with 13 bases between. The CDR3 runs to 15 residues. From germline, CDR1 is MGHRA and CDR2 YSYEKL. The CDR3 loop reads CASSLLGTRSYEQYF. CDR3 DNA: TGCGCCAGCAGCCTTCTCGGGACACGCTCCTACGAGCAGTACTTC.

V and J are TRBV19 and TRBJ2-3, with 8 bases that match TRBD2. Germline V gene lookup returns CDR1 LNHDA and CDR2 SQIVND (reference sequence). V was pared by 6 bases and J by 2 bases, with 7 bases of the junction left unmatched. The CDR3 spans 15 residues. The CDR3 nucleotides read TGTGCCAGTAGAGGTAGCGGGAAAATCACAGATACGCAGTATTTT. Its translation is CASRGSGKITDTQYF.

The chain joins TRBV9 to TRBJ1-6; perhaps TRBD1 as D (5 bases). The CDR3 loop spans 14 amino acids. Trimming cost V 5 bases and J 14 bases, with 20 bases left between them. Looked up from germline, CDR1 is SGDLS and CDR2 is YYNGEE. As DNA, the CDR3 is TGTGCCAGCAGTCCCCGATGGGGGGACGGGGCCCTCCACTTT. Translated: CASSPRWGDGALHF.

J is TRBJ1-5 and V is TRBV10-3; D gene unclear. Per germline, CDR1 ENHRY and CDR2 SYGVKD. V lost 4 bases to trimming and J lost 2 bases, with 9 bases between them. The CDR3 totals 14 residues. The CDR3 loop is CAISAEMGNQPQHF. CDR3 bases: TGTGCCATCAGTGCTGAGATGGGCAATCAGCCCCAGCATTTT.

The chain employs TRBV5-1 and TRBJ2-2; no reliable D call. Germline V gives CDR1 SGHRS, CDR2 YFSETQ. Trimming removed 0 bases from V and 4 bases from J, with 16 bases in between. The CDR3 is 17 residues long. The CDR3 spells CASSLESAIVATGELFF. CDR3 DNA: TGCGCCAGCAGCTTGGAGTCCGCGATTGTAGCCACCGGGGAGCTGTTTTTT.

Written as DNA, the CDR3 is TGTGCCAGTAGTTTTAGCGGGGGGGGAGGGGGCAACAATGAGCAGTTCTTC. Amino acids: CASSFSGGGGGNNEQFF. V and J are TRBV19 and TRBJ2-1; 11 bases are a match to TRBD2. CDR3 size: 17 residues. The V gene end was trimmed by 5 bases and the J gene end by 5 bases; junction bases not matched to a gene: 11. From germline, CDR1 is LNHDA and CDR2 SQIVND (reference sequence).

In the case of this clone: One end of the junction varies from germline; a read error may be responsible. V usage is TRBV7-7 and J usage is TRBJ2-5; TRBD1 is a possible D gene (8 bases). The CDR3 is made up of 15 amino acids. Germline assignment: CDR1 SSHAT and CDR2 FNYEAQ (reference sequence). The CDR3 region has the DNA TGTGCTAGCAGCTCCGGACAGGGCTGGGGGGGGACCCAGTACTTC. Translation gives CASSSGQGWGGTQYF.

This chain links TRBV7-2 with TRBJ1-1, with unresolved D. Trimming cost V 4 bases and J 0 bases, with 9 bases left between them. This CDR3 comprises 14 residues. CDR1 is SGHTA, CDR2 FQGNSA, per germline. CDR3 sequence reads: CASSSSYMNTEAFF. The CDR3 DNA sequence: TGTGCCAGCAGCTCCAGTTATATGAACACTGAAGCTTTCTTT.

The chain has TRBV14 and TRBJ2-3; a possible D gene is TRBD2 (5 bases). Looked up from germline, CDR1 is SGHDN and CDR2 is FVKESK. The CDR3 loop spans 15 amino acids. Trimming took off 2 bases at V and 1 base at J, with 10 bases between the two ends. CDR3 bases: TGTGCCAGCAGCCAACGTTGGGGAGGCACAGATACGCAGTATTTT. It translates to CASSQRWGGTDTQYF.

The V call is TRBV27, the J call TRBJ2-3; 7 nucleotides line up with TRBD1. The ends lost 5 bases at V and 0 bases at J; junction bases unmatched: 5. Germline V gene lookup returns CDR1 MNHEY and CDR2 SMNVEV (reference sequence). The CDR3 consists of 15 residues. The CDR3 nucleotides are TGTGCCAGCAGTAGAACGGGACAGAGCACAGATACGCAGTATTTT. It is translated as CASSRTGQSTDTQYF.

The V and J genes are TRBV5-1 and TRBJ2-2; the match to TRBD1 covers 7 bases. CDR1 and CDR2 from the germline V gene are SGHRS and YFSETQ. J was trimmed by 4 bases and V by 4 bases; bases with no gene match: 7. This CDR3 is built from 15 residues. CDR3 DNA: TGCGCCAGCAGCGTCTTGGGACAGTCCACCGGGGAGCTGTTTTTT. Protein product: CASSVLGQSTGELFF.

This chain joins TRBV5-1 and TRBJ1-1; D unclear. V was clipped by 5 bases and J by 0 bases, with 8 bases between them. The CDR3 contains 13 residues. From germline, CDR1 is SGHRS and CDR2 YFSETQ. CDR3 in amino acids: CASRIEMNTEAFF. CDR3 nucleotide sequence: TGCGCCAGCAGAATTGAGATGAACACTGAAGCTTTCTTT.

The V gene is TRBV28, the J gene TRBJ1-5; D remains unclear. There are 12 residues in the CDR3. Germline V gene lookup returns CDR1 MDHEN and CDR2 SYDVKM. Trimming left V 2 bases short and J 6 bases short, with 5 bases between. Here the CDR3 reads CASSLRGQPQHF. The CDR3 nucleotides read TGTGCCAGCAGTTTAAGAGGTCAGCCCCAGCATTTT.

This clone was counted a single time. The chain has TRBV5-1 and TRBJ1-6; TRBD1 might be the D (6 bases). There are 15 residues in the CDR3. Trimming took 4 bases from V and 9 from J, leaving 17 bases between them. Per germline, CDR1 SGHRS and CDR2 YFSETQ. The CDR3 here is CASSPTGTLISPLHF. CDR3 coding DNA: TGCGCCAGCAGCCCCACAGGGACCTTAATTTCACCCCTCCACTTT.

J is TRBJ2-7 and V is TRBV4-2, with D possibly TRBD1 on 5 matching bases. The CDR3 runs to 13 residues. CDR1 LGHNA and CDR2 YNFKEQ come from the germline V gene. The V gene lost 4 bases and the J gene lost 5 bases, with 12 bases spanning the gap. The CDR3 here is CASSLVGPNEQYF. Written as DNA, the CDR3 is TGTGCCAGCAGCCTTGTGGGGCCAAACGAGCAGTACTTC.

V usage is TRBV18 and J usage is TRBJ2-1, with D uncertain. This CDR3 has 15 amino acids. The V end was cut by 0 bases, the J end by 3 bases, with 9 bases between. Germline CDR1 KGHSH, CDR2 LQKENI. CDR3 residues: CASSPPGSRYNEQFF. In nucleotides, the CDR3 is TGTGCCAGCTCACCACCAGGTAGCCGCTACAATGAGCAGTTCTTC.

This clone was observed a handful of times. The J gene is TRBJ2-6, the V gene TRBV4-1; the D gene is possibly TRBD2 (6 bases). V lost 6 bases and J 0 bases, leaving 15 bases between the germline ends. The CDR3 has 17 amino acids. Germline V gene lookup returns CDR1 MGHRA and CDR2 YSYEKL. The CDR3: CASSPYLDYSGANVLTF. CDR3 in DNA: TGCGCCAGCAGTCCATATCTGGACTACTCTGGGGCCAACGTCCTGACTTTC.

This clone showed up just once. V is TRBV30 and J is TRBJ2-7; 10 nucleotides align to TRBD1. Looked up from germline, CDR1 is GTSNPN and CDR2 is SVGIG (reference sequence). CDR3 length: 14 amino acids. V lost 4 bases, J lost 1 base, and 4 bases stayed unmatched. The CDR3 loop is CAWTRDRGSYEQYF. In nucleotides, the CDR3 is TGTGCCTGGACGCGGGACAGGGGATCCTACGAGCAGTACTTC.

The chain is built from TRBV2 and TRBJ2-3; D perhaps matches TRBD1 (5 bases). The CDR3 extends over 13 amino acids. CDR1 is SNHLY and CDR2 is FYNNEI in the germline V gene. Trimming stripped 0 bases from V and 5 bases from J, with 6 bases between. In DNA form, the CDR3 reads TGTGCCAGCAGTGAAGCGCAGGGAGATACGCAGTATTTT. It translates to CASSEAQGDTQYF.

CDR3 bases: TGTGCCAGCAGTTTCAGTGGGGCAGGGCCGCAAGTGGGGCAGTTCTTC. It encodes CASSFSGAGPQVGQFF. The chain carries TRBV28 and TRBJ2-1; perhaps TRBD1 as D (5 bases). Germline V CDR1 and CDR2: MDHEN, SYDVKM. The CDR3 has 16 residues. V lost 3 bases and J 12 bases, leaving 24 bases between the germline ends.

This chain connects TRBV4-1 to TRBJ2-3; maybe TRBD2 (7 bases). The CDR3 totals 17 residues. Per the germline V gene, CDR1 is MGHRA and CDR2 is YSYEKL. Trimming left V 2 bases short and J 2 bases short, with 17 bases between. In DNA, the CDR3 is TGCGCCAGCAGCCAACCCTTTCGGGGGGCTAACACAGATACGCAGTATTTT. It is translated as CASSQPFRGANTDTQYF.